This T cell receptor (beta chain) originates from a study of CD8 T cells in ankylosing spondylitis. The germline V and J ends were trimmed by 0 bases and 3 bases, with 15 bases remaining between them. The CDR3 runs 16 residues. Germline values: CDR1 ENHRY, CDR2 SYGVKD. TCRdb analysed the 5' RACE reads with MiXCR anew, one entry per CDR3 protein. The profile shows roughly 700,000 distinct CDR3 sequences, under 20% of them singletons. Findings and limits, study-wide: Typical of ankylosing spondylitis blood, it appeared, was a TCR beta motif of several highly homologous variants. It was reported that disease-linked clones were significantly enriched in matched ankylosing spondylitis synovial fluid.

This clonotype was counted many times. The antigen remains unidentified. Specimen: blood, either unsorted or a sorted T cell fraction (not recorded which). This clonotype was obtained from a male donor with ankylosing spondylitis. The J gene is TRBJ2-7, the V gene TRBV10-3; D is unclear. In DNA form, the CDR3 reads TGTGCCATCAGTGAGTCGGGTGGCAGTCAAGTCTACGAGCAGTACTTC. Amino acids: CAISESGGSQVYEQYF.